One and the same sample provided the 5 T cell receptor beta chains below, sequenced in a study of Ad26.COV2.S vaccination and SARS-CoV-2 variants. The repertoire was sequenced with immunoSEQ multiplex PCR; TCRdb's copy has only in-frame clones and lacks some. The sample carries under 150,000 clones, 86% recorded once. The source material was peripheral blood, sampled after recovery from COVID-19. These receptors all come from a human donor who had recovered from COVID-19.

This sequence joins TRBV7-8 and TRBJ2-7, with 10 bases that match TRBD1. This CDR3 comprises 15 residues. J gave up 3 bases and V 5 bases, and 7 bases lay outside the gene matches. From germline, CDR1 is SGHVS and CDR2 FQNEAQ. The chain's CDR3 is CASSIDRGRIYEQYF. The CDR3 DNA reads TGTGCCAGCAGCATAGACAGGGGGCGCATCTACGAGCAGTACTTC.

The genes are TRBV3-1 (or the pseudogene TRBV3-2) and TRBJ2-4; tentatively, D is TRBD2 (6 bases). The CDR3 is 13 amino acids. Per the germline V gene, CDR1 is LGHDT and CDR2 is YNNKEL (reference sequence). Deletions cut 4 bases from V and 8 bases from J, with 12 bases between. The CDR3 DNA is TGTGCCAGCAGCCTACACGGGGAGGACATTCAGTACTTC. Residues: CASSLHGEDIQYF.

The CDR3: CASSGQTYQPQHF. The CDR3 DNA sequence: TGTGCCAGCAGCGGACAGACGTATCAGCCCCAGCATTTT. The V call is TRBV12-3 or TRBV12-4, the J call TRBJ1-5; tentatively, D is TRBD1 (6 bases). Trimming left V 6 bases short and J 5 bases short, with 11 bases between. The CDR3 spans 13 residues.

This chain uses TRBV23-1 with TRBJ1-4; the D is unclear. TRBV23-1 counts as an open reading frame of uncertain function. The CDR3 is 11 amino acids. The V end was cut by 5 bases, the J end by 12 bases, with 10 bases between. CDR3 residues: CASSDQDELFF. The CDR3 coding sequence is TGCGCCAGCAGTGATCAAGACGAACTGTTTTTT.

This chain uses TRBV11-2 with TRBJ2-3, with D unresolved. V shed 8 bases and J shed 2 bases, with 17 bases lying between them. The CDR3 covers 15 residues. The V gene's germline CDR1 is SGHAT and CDR2 FQNNGV. CDR3 sequence (DNA): TGTGCCAGCGGAGCTGAAGGGCAGCCCACAGATACGCAGTATTTT. Protein: CASGAEGQPTDTQYF.